The clone carrying this T cell receptor (beta chain) was recorded once. Assay: immunoSEQ multiplex PCR; the TCRdb copy retains only in-frame clones and omits some. The table records 13,000 or so clones, approximately 86% of them present only once. Trimming pared 1 base from V and 5 bases from J, leaving 6 bases between. This CDR3 contains 12 residues. Germline V gene lookup returns CDR1 SNHLY and CDR2 FYNNEI. These data belong to a study of technical replicates of blood from a handful of donors. The receptor was isolated from a human donor in good health. This chain connects TRBV2 to TRBJ2-7; D call uncertain. Sequencing was done on a sample of PBMCs. In DNA form, the CDR3 reads TGTGCCAGCAGTGAAGTATTTGACGAGCAGTACTTC. Its protein product is CASSEVFDEQYF.